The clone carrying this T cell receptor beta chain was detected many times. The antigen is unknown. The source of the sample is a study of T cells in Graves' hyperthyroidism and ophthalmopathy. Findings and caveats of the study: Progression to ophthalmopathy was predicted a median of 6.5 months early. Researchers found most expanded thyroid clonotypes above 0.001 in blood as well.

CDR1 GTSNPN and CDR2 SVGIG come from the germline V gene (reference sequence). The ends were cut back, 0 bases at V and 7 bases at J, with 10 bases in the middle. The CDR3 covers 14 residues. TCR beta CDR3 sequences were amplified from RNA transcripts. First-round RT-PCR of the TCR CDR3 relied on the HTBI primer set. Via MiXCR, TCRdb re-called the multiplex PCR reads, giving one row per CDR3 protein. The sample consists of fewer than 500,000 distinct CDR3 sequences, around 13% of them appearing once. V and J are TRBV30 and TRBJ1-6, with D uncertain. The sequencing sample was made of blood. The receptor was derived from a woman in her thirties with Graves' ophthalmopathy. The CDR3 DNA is TGTGCCTGGAGTGTAAATGGTTGGAATTCACCCCTCCACTTT. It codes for CAWSVNGWNSPLHF.